Listed below are T cell receptor beta chains from one sample, sequenced in a study of CD4 T cells in relation to SARS-CoV-2 and coronaviruses. Sequencing was performed with immunoSEQ multiplex PCR; in TCRdb, only in-frame clones are kept and a portion is missing. The data contain around 28,000 clones, under 80% of them singletons. No cognate antigen is known for these TCRs. Sequencing was performed on memory CD4+ T cells from PBMCs, cultured in vitro. The source of these receptors is an adult with COVID-19. Each CDR3 is given without its conserved first and last residue. A D gene is named only where the DNA matches it firmly. The size field is filled for only some rows; it gives once, few, many or a size class.

abundance | d_gene | j_gene | v_gene | CDR3aa
- | - | TRBJ1-2 | TRBV14 | ASSQAVGGYT
- | - | TRBJ2-1 | TRBV3-1/TRBV3-2 | ASSQGIPSSYNEQF
- | TRBD2 | TRBJ2-7 | TRBV7-2 | ASSLGGDWLAGGPYEQY
- | - | TRBJ2-5 | TRBV12-3/TRBV12-4 | ASSLDRKETQY
once | TRBD2 | TRBJ2-2 | TRBV30 | AWRERLPLAGVWGNTGELF
- | - | TRBJ2-4 | TRBV4-1 | ASRGPFRGQQNIQY
- | - | TRBJ1-3 | TRBV9 | ASRSPGSGNTIY
- | TRBD2 | TRBJ2-1 | TRBV5-6 | ASSYDRGRTVNEQF
- | TRBD1 | TRBJ2-2 | TRBV5-1 | ASSWSRGLGGELF
- | - | TRBJ2-5 | TRBV19 | ASKPGPGVGEETQY
- | TRBD1 | TRBJ1-2 | TRBV11-2 | ASSLVRGGHGYT
- | TRBD1 | TRBJ2-4 | TRBV6-4 | ASARDRGDIQY
- | - | TRBJ1-1 | TRBV12-3/TRBV12-4 | ASSYTGSTEAF
- | - | TRBJ2-3 | TRBV10-3 | AIGSGTDTQY
few | - | TRBJ2-3 | TRBV4-1 | ASKANRVSTDTQY
- | - | TRBJ2-3 | TRBV3-1/TRBV3-2 | ASSPRGTATDTQY
- | - | TRBJ2-7 | TRBV7-5 | ARRPLRPNLYEQY
few | - | TRBJ2-5 | TRBV25-1 | ASSERAPGPVETQY
- | - | TRBJ1-4 | TRBV18 | ASSPRGRAATNEKLF
- | - | TRBJ2-6 | TRBV4-1 | ASSQDFGAGANVLT
once | - | TRBJ2-5 | TRBV19 | ASSVKNTQY
- | - | TRBJ1-1 | TRBV4-3 | ASSQVTGTEAF
once | - | TRBJ2-2 | TRBV25-1 | ASSDVYGTGELF
- | - | TRBJ2-1 | TRBV5-4 | ASSPEGGTNNEQF
- | - | TRBJ2-5 | TRBV27 | ASSLGAKETQY
- | TRBD1 | TRBJ2-6 | TRBV7-9 | ASSLVGQAGSGANVLT
- | TRBD1 | TRBJ2-5 | TRBV24-1 | ATSEYGPTGRETQY
- | - | TRBJ2-4 | TRBV23-1 | ASSQSGGGRKNIQY
- | - | TRBJ2-7 | TRBV5-1 | ASSLDFSYEQY
- | TRBD1 | TRBJ2-7 | TRBV5-5 | ASSPGDRAYEQY
once | - | TRBJ2-7 | TRBV3-1/TRBV3-2 | ASSQEDREGYEQY
once | - | TRBJ2-3 | TRBV11-1 | ASSLASAFGTDTQY
- | TRBD1 | TRBJ1-5 | TRBV7-8 | ASSLIVETGGNQPQH